Each of the 20 T cell receptor beta chains below was sequenced from the same sample in a study of CD8 T cells in ankylosing spondylitis. Which antigens these TCRs recognize remains unknown. Study conclusions and caveats: Ankylosing spondylitis blood seemed to carry a telltale TCR beta motif made of roughly eight highly homologous variants.

One entry per CDR3 protein, called by TCRdb with MiXCR from the 5' RACE reads. In the table there are some 840,000 distinct CDR3 sequences, 10% to 15% of which are singletons. The sample consisted of blood, either unsorted or a sorted T cell fraction (not recorded which). Receptors originate from a male donor with ankylosing spondylitis.

The gene calls are TRBV5-1 and TRBJ1-6, with unresolved D. CDR1 is SGHRS and CDR2 is YFSETQ in the germline V gene. The CDR3 sequence is 13 residues long. The V and J ends lost 0 bases and 10 bases respectively, with 8 bases between them. The CDR3 bases are TGCGCCAGCAGCTTGGATGGCAGATCACCCCTCCACTTT. This translates into CASSLDGRSPLHF.

J is TRBJ2-5 and V is TRBV6-2 or TRBV6-3; 10 nucleotides agree with TRBD2. Unmatched junction bases numbered 4, after V lost 7 bases and J lost 5 bases. This CDR3 contains 13 residues. The V gene's germline CDR1 is MNHEY and CDR2 SVGEGT. Here the CDR3 reads CASMLAGAETQYF. CDR3 DNA: TGTGCCAGCATGCTAGCGGGAGCGGAGACCCAGTACTTC.

J is TRBJ1-1 and V is TRBV27; D uncertain. The V end lost 8 bases, the J end lost 0 bases, and 7 bases lay between the germline ends. The CDR3 loop spans 12 amino acids. The germline CDR1 and CDR2 sequences are MNHEY and SMNVEV (reference sequence). Written as DNA, the CDR3 is TGTGCCAGCGGCTTTCTGAACACTGAAGCTTTCTTT. It encodes CASGFLNTEAFF.

This clonotype was found a few times. The DNA of the CDR3 is TGTGCCAGCAGCGTAGACGGCAGAGGGCAGGTCGGCTACAATGAGCAGTTCTTC. Translating it yields CASSVDGRGQVGYNEQFF. The chain carries TRBV9 and TRBJ2-1; a possible D gene is TRBD2 (5 bases). The ends were cut back, 0 bases at V and 3 bases at J, with 19 bases in the middle. The CDR3 is 18 amino acids. Germline loops: CDR1 SGDLS, CDR2 YYNGEE. Complete variable domain (other parts from reference TRBV9 and TRBJ2-1): DSGVTQTPKHLITATGQRVTLRCSPRSGDLSVYWYQQSLDQGLQFLIQYYNGEERAKGNILERFSAQQFPDLHSELNLSSLELGDSALYFCASSVDGRGQVGYNEQFFGPGTRLTVL.

This clonotype was recorded many times. V is TRBV12-3 or TRBV12-4 and J is TRBJ2-7, with TRBD1 matching 7 bases. Trimming removed 7 bases from V and 2 bases from J; junction bases left unmatched: 8. CDR3 length: 14 amino acids. The CDR3 DNA sequence: TGTGCCAGCACCACCCAGGACAGGCCCTACGAGCAGTACTTC. Translation: CASTTQDRPYEQYF.

This clonotype was recorded at least ten times. The chain employs TRBV5-1 and TRBJ1-1; D unresolved. The CDR3 runs to 13 residues. Germline CDR1 reads SGHRS; CDR2 reads YFSETQ. The germline V and J ends were trimmed by 7 bases and 2 bases, with 12 bases remaining between them. The CDR3 loop reads CASRRTPNTEAFF. The CDR3 DNA sequence: TGCGCCAGCCGACGGACGCCCAACACTGAAGCTTTCTTT.

This clonotype has ten or more counts. The genes are TRBV10-3 and TRBJ2-7; D call uncertain. The germline V gene encodes CDR1 ENHRY and CDR2 SYGVKD. This CDR3 contains 14 residues. Deletions cut 5 bases from V and 3 bases from J, with 14 bases between. In DNA, the CDR3 is TGTGCCATCAGTACCCGGACGGTGGACTACGAGCAGTACTTC. As protein: CAISTRTVDYEQYF.

The V and J genes are TRBV20-1 and TRBJ2-7, with D possibly matching TRBD2 (6 bases). Germline values: CDR1 DFQATT, CDR2 SNEGSKA (reference sequence). The V and J ends lost 6 bases and 3 bases respectively, with 15 bases between them. This CDR3 is 13 amino acids long. The CDR3, as DNA: TGCAGTGCCCTCAACGGAGGGAACTACGAGCAGTACTTC. Amino acid sequence: CSALNGGNYEQYF.

In the case of this clonotype: One end of the junction does not line up with germline, which may come from a read error. V usage is TRBV20-1 and J usage is TRBJ2-1, with 11 nucleotides matching TRBD2. In germline, CDR1 is DFQATT, CDR2 SNEGSKA (reference sequence). CDR3 size: 17 residues. CDR3 protein: CSARGLKGLAGYNEQFF. CDR3 DNA sequence: TGCAGTGCGAGAGGCTTGAAAGGACTAGCGGGTTACAATGAGCAGTTCTTC.

This clonotype was found a few times. This chain connects TRBV5-1 to TRBJ2-7; 9 nucleotides align to TRBD1. From germline, CDR1 is SGHRS and CDR2 YFSETQ. The V gene end was trimmed by 0 bases and the J gene end by 2 bases; junction bases not matched to a gene: 6. The CDR3 is made up of 16 amino acids. The CDR3 DNA reads TGCGCCAGCAGCTTGGCCACGGGACAGGGCCCCTACGAGCAGTACTTC. This translates into CASSLATGQGPYEQYF.

This rearrangement joins TRBV28 to TRBJ1-4, with 7 bases aligning to TRBD1. CDR3 length: 13 amino acids. Unmatched junction bases numbered 5, after V lost 10 bases and J lost 3 bases. Germline CDR1 is MDHEN and CDR2 is SYDVKM. The CDR3 bases are TGTGCCATTCTGGGACAGTCTAATGAAAAACTGTTTTTT. Its protein product is CAILGQSNEKLFF.

This clonotype occurred a few times. This rearrangement joins TRBV7-9 to TRBJ2-4; D may be TRBD1 or TRBD2 (5 bases each). This CDR3 has 13 residues. V was shortened by 3 bases and J by 9 bases, with 12 bases between the two germline ends. The germline gives CDR1 SEHNR, CDR2 FQNEAQ (reference sequence). The CDR3 loop reads CASSFNGAGIQYF. In DNA, the CDR3 is TGTGCCAGCAGCTTTAACGGGGCCGGCATTCAGTACTTC.

This clonotype showed up many times. The chain employs TRBV7-9 and TRBJ1-2; 8 positions agree with TRBD1. Germline V gene data show CDR1 as SEHNR and CDR2 as FQNEAQ (reference sequence). The CDR3 has 13 amino acids. J was trimmed by 6 bases and V by 5 bases; bases with no gene match: 5. CDR3 in DNA: TGTGCCAGCAGCCTCCAGGGGGCGAATGGCTACACCTTC. Protein sequence: CASSLQGANGYTF.

This clonotype was observed at least ten times. This chain links TRBV20-1 with TRBJ1-1; TRBD1 matches 7 bases. The CDR3 spans 15 residues. Germline lookup yields CDR1 DFQATT and CDR2 SNEGSKA (reference sequence). After removal of 6 bases from V and 6 bases from J, the junction contained 16 bases not matched to a gene. Here the CDR3 DNA reads TGCAGTGCCGCACAGGGGTACGCCACAGGGGCTGAAGCTTTCTTT. This sequence encodes CSAAQGYATGAEAFF.

The genes are TRBV20-1 and TRBJ1-5, with 7 bases matching TRBD1. The V gene's germline CDR1 is DFQATT and CDR2 SNEGSKA (reference sequence). The CDR3 sequence is 12 residues long. The junction had 10 bases not matched to a gene; V was cut back by 2 bases and J by 15 bases. The CDR3 is CSARPAGGIWHF. CDR3 in DNA: TGCAGTGCTAGACCTGCAGGGGGGATATGGCATTTT.

This clonotype turned up a few times. The V call is TRBV15, the J call TRBJ1-4; 9 bases fit TRBD1. The CDR3 contains 16 residues. J gave up 8 bases and V 1 base, and 8 bases lay outside the gene matches. Germline V gene lookup returns CDR1 LNHNV and CDR2 YYDKDF (reference sequence). The CDR3 spells CATSRARGTGNEKLFF. The CDR3 region has the DNA TGTGCCACCAGCAGAGCCCGGGGGACAGGGAACGAAAAACTGTTTTTT.

The V call is TRBV20-1, the J call TRBJ2-2; 16 nucleotides line up with TRBD2. Germline CDR1 DFQATT, CDR2 SNEGSKA (reference sequence). The CDR3 totals 19 residues. V gave up 3 bases and J gave up 6 bases; unmatched junction bases: 13. In nucleotides, the CDR3 is TGCAGTGCTAGGGGACAGCCAGGGACTAGCGGGAGGGCCGCCGGGGAGCTGTTTTTT. It translates to CSARGQPGTSGRAAGELFF.

Comments on this clonotype: This may stem from a read error, because a much larger clone lies one nucleotide away. The chain recombines TRBV11-2 with TRBJ2-3; 14 nucleotides agree with TRBD2. The CDR3 spans 15 residues. Germline CDR1 reads SGHAT; CDR2 reads FQNNGV. The ends lost 3 bases at V and 7 bases at J; junction bases unmatched: 3. For the CDR3, the DNA is TGTGCCAGCAGCTTCGGACTAGCGGGGGGAAATACGCAGTATTTT. Its protein product is CASSFGLAGGNTQYF.

This clonotype turned up a few times. V usage is TRBV15 and J usage is TRBJ1-5; possible D gene TRBD1, 5 bases. The germline V gene encodes CDR1 LNHNV and CDR2 YYDKDF (reference sequence). The V end was cut by 3 bases, the J end by 7 bases, with 22 bases between. This CDR3 is built from 17 residues. CDR3 protein: CATSRSFSSGPGQPQHF. CDR3 nucleotide sequence: TGTGCCACCAGCAGGTCGTTTAGCTCGGGACCAGGCCAGCCCCAGCATTTT.

The sample holds a few counts of this clonotype. V is TRBV10-2 and J is TRBJ2-1; TRBD2 agrees at 12 bases. Trimming at V came to 1 base and at J to 3 bases, leaving 4 bases not matched to a gene. The CDR3 has 17 residues. Germline assignment: CDR1 WSHSY and CDR2 SAAADI. This CDR3 is CASSEFRTSGDYNEQFF. The CDR3 DNA sequence: TGCGCCAGCAGTGAGTTCAGGACTAGCGGGGACTACAATGAGCAGTTCTTC.